The source of this T cell receptor beta chain is a study of post-analysis software for immune sequencing data. Study results and caveats: There were five or six TRBV segments more frequent in patients than controls, and TRBV5-6, TRBV5-1 and TRBV20-1 were among them. F-measure co-clustering was strong for batch-matched samples.

Trimming removed 6 bases from V and 6 bases from J; junction bases left unmatched: 7. Germline values: CDR1 SNHLY, CDR2 FYNNEI. CDR3 size: 15 residues. Each TCR beta cDNA library carried unique molecular identifiers. A single record per CDR3 protein comes from TCRdb applying MiXCR to the PCR reads. Seen here are 150,000 to 200,000 distinct CDR3 sequences, about 32% observed once, and the top ten hold about 1.6%. This clonotype turned up a few times. Antigen: not known. This sequence was found in a girl aged 10-17 years with multiple sclerosis. The chain links TRBV2 to TRBJ2-7, with 14 bases matching TRBD2. Sequencing was carried out using blood. The CDR3 region is CASSRTSGRKGEQYF. The CDR3, as DNA: TGTGCCAGCAGCCGGACTAGCGGGAGGAAAGGCGAGCAGTACTTC.